The rows below give T cell receptor beta chains drawn from one sample of a study of blood T cells in healthy people across ages. TCRdb passed the 5' RACE reads through MiXCR, listing each CDR3 protein once. The profile shows around 800,000 distinct CDR3 sequences, around a quarter of them singletons. The same data also contributed to another study, on T cells of mothers and their children.

Sequences were obtained from blood. The receptor set was obtained from a boy between 10 and 17 years old in good health. Each CDR3 is given with its conserved first and last residue.

CDR3 protein: CSVEGKSSYNEQFF
CDR3 length: 14
J gene: TRBJ2-1
V gene: TRBV29-1

CDR3 protein: CASSESGTLLYEQYF
CDR3 length: 15
J gene: TRBJ2-7
V gene: TRBV10-2

CDR3 protein: CASAPLSYSNSDTQYF
CDR3 length: 16
J gene: TRBJ2-3
V gene: TRBV5-4

CDR3 protein: CASSEAGLAGAHEQYF
CDR3 length: 16
J gene: -
V gene: TRBV2

CDR3 protein: CASSRIGTENTGELFF
CDR3 length: 16
J gene: TRBJ2-2
V gene: TRBV5-1

CDR3 protein: CASSQWGADSTGELFF
CDR3 length: 16
J gene: TRBJ2-2
V gene: TRBV3-1

CDR3 protein: CSAALAGSTDTQYF
CDR3 length: 14
J gene: TRBJ2-3
V gene: TRBV29-1

CDR3 protein: CATAFRVLAETQYF
CDR3 length: 14
J gene: TRBJ2-5
V gene: TRBV2

CDR3 protein: CASSQDPQDYYNEQFF
CDR3 length: 16
J gene: -
V gene: TRBV4-2

CDR3 protein: CASSGQENTGELFF
CDR3 length: 14
J gene: TRBJ2-2
V gene: TRBV12-3/TRBV12-4

CDR3 protein: CASRPPGAENIQYF
CDR3 length: 14
J gene: TRBJ2-4
V gene: TRBV4-1

CDR3 protein: CASSLYSSGTQYF
CDR3 length: 13
J gene: TRBJ2-5
V gene: TRBV27

CDR3 protein: CSAPGPTNYGYTF
CDR3 length: 13
J gene: TRBJ1-2
V gene: TRBV20-1

CDR3 protein: CASSPGTGVEQYF
CDR3 length: 13
J gene: TRBJ2-7
V gene: TRBV9

CDR3 protein: CSGIGLDGYTF
CDR3 length: 11
J gene: TRBJ1-2
V gene: TRBV20-1

CDR3 protein: CASSASTQNEKLFF
CDR3 length: 14
J gene: TRBJ1-4
V gene: TRBV10-2

CDR3 protein: CSARTDYYGYTF
CDR3 length: 12
J gene: TRBJ1-2
V gene: TRBV20-1

CDR3 protein: CASSEARTGFTGELFF
CDR3 length: 16
J gene: TRBJ2-2
V gene: TRBV5-1

CDR3 protein: CARGGNAGELFF
CDR3 length: 12
J gene: TRBJ2-2
V gene: TRBV7-9

CDR3 protein: CASSLEGRQGTYEQYF
CDR3 length: 16
J gene: TRBJ2-7
V gene: TRBV7-6

CDR3 protein: CSARVPGQGIYEQYF
CDR3 length: 15
J gene: -
V gene: TRBV20-1

CDR3 protein: CASSPKTGMHEQYF
CDR3 length: 14
J gene: -
V gene: TRBV7-9

CDR3 protein: CATSRAGSTEAFF
CDR3 length: 13
J gene: TRBJ1-1
V gene: TRBV15

CDR3 protein: CASSPGGIGMYEQYF
CDR3 length: 15
J gene: -
V gene: TRBV7-9

CDR3 protein: CASSSYRGQGVTTEAFF
CDR3 length: 17
J gene: TRBJ1-1
V gene: TRBV5-1

CDR3 protein: CASSSQGHLNYGHTF
CDR3 length: 15
J gene: TRBJ1-2
V gene: TRBV7-3

CDR3 protein: CASKAYPYNEQFF
CDR3 length: 13
J gene: TRBJ2-1
V gene: TRBV6-1

CDR3 protein: CASSLDSGLENEQFF
CDR3 length: 15
J gene: -
V gene: TRBV11-3

CDR3 protein: CSVEDETQGQDGHTF
CDR3 length: 15
J gene: TRBJ1-2
V gene: TRBV29-1

CDR3 protein: CASSQLKGEQFF
CDR3 length: 12
J gene: TRBJ2-1
V gene: TRBV4-2

CDR3 protein: CASSREGLGEGETQYF
CDR3 length: 16
J gene: TRBJ2-5
V gene: TRBV2

CDR3 protein: CASSVGTKGAGGEQFF
CDR3 length: 16
J gene: TRBJ2-1
V gene: TRBV5-1

CDR3 protein: CASSFTGIGETQYF
CDR3 length: 14
J gene: TRBJ2-5
V gene: TRBV11-1

CDR3 protein: CASSLQVSNIQYF
CDR3 length: 13
J gene: TRBJ2-4
V gene: TRBV7-2

CDR3 protein: CASGLALPFGANYGYTF
CDR3 length: 17
J gene: TRBJ1-2
V gene: TRBV12-5

CDR3 protein: CATSQGWNTEAFF
CDR3 length: 13
J gene: TRBJ1-1
V gene: TRBV24-1

CDR3 protein: CASSETPGQGAREQYF
CDR3 length: 16
J gene: TRBJ2-5
V gene: TRBV11-2

CDR3 protein: CASSGLAGTEQYF
CDR3 length: 13
J gene: TRBJ2-7
V gene: TRBV12-3/TRBV12-4

CDR3 protein: CASSHSPSGSLEKLSF
CDR3 length: 16
J gene: TRBJ1-4
V gene: TRBV3-1

CDR3 protein: CASSSQTPDEQYF
CDR3 length: 13
J gene: -
V gene: TRBV11-2

CDR3 protein: CASSYDAIGNTEAFF
CDR3 length: 15
J gene: TRBJ1-1
V gene: TRBV6-6

CDR3 protein: CSARSGQGEGDTQYF
CDR3 length: 15
J gene: TRBJ2-3
V gene: TRBV20-1

CDR3 protein: CSVEEGGTDTQYF
CDR3 length: 13
J gene: TRBJ2-3
V gene: TRBV29-1

CDR3 protein: CASSQEWGGGYEQYF
CDR3 length: 15
J gene: TRBJ2-7
V gene: TRBV4-1

CDR3 protein: CSARAVGALRETQYF
CDR3 length: 15
J gene: TRBJ2-5
V gene: TRBV20-1

CDR3 protein: CSSWFENIQYF
CDR3 length: 11
J gene: TRBJ2-4
V gene: TRBV20-1

CDR3 protein: CSAPKWNTGELFF
CDR3 length: 13
J gene: TRBJ2-2
V gene: TRBV29-1

CDR3 protein: CASSLIAGMYNEQFF
CDR3 length: 15
J gene: TRBJ2-1
V gene: TRBV27

CDR3 protein: CASSPSGRPYEQYF
CDR3 length: 14
J gene: TRBJ2-7
V gene: TRBV7-2

CDR3 protein: CASSAPGQGTSGQFF
CDR3 length: 15
J gene: -
V gene: TRBV18

CDR3 protein: CAISEWGVGTDTQCF
CDR3 length: 15
J gene: TRBJ2-3
V gene: TRBV10-3

CDR3 protein: CASSASKGNTGELFF
CDR3 length: 15
J gene: TRBJ2-2
V gene: TRBV9